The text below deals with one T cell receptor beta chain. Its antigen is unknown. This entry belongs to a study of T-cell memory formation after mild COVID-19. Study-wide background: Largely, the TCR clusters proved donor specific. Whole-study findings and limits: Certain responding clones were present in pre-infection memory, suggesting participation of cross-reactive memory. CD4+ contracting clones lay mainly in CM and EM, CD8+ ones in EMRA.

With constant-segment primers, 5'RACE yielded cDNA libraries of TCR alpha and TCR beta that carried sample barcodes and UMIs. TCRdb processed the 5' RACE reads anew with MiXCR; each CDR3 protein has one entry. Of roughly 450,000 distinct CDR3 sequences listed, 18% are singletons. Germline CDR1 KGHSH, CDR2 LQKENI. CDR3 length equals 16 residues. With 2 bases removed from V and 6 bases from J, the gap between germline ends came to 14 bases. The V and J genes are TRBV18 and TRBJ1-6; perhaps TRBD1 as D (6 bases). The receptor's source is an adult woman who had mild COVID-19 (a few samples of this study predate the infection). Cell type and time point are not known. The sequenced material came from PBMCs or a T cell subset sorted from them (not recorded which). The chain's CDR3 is CASSPSGGAGNSPLHF. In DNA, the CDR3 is TGTGCCAGCTCACCAAGCGGGGGGGCAGGTAATTCACCCCTCCACTTT.